The 6 T cell receptor beta chains presented below share a single source sample, sequenced in a study of metastatic and nonmetastatic thyroid tumors. TCRdb re-called clones via MiXCR from the PCR reads. Of approximately 6,000 clones in the sample, 30% to 35% are singletons; the top ten hold around a quarter. No treatment had been given to any patient before thyroid surgery. The sample comprised adjacent normal tissue. The receptor set was obtained from a male donor with papillary thyroid cancer or a benign thyroid nodule (not recorded which). Some clones in this sample may be carry-over from other donors' samples.

In its sample, this clone was seen once. The genes are TRBV30 and TRBJ1-3, with TRBD1 as a possible D gene (6 bases). V dropped 1 base and J dropped 4 bases, with 11 bases sitting between them. The CDR3 is 14 amino acids. Germline loops: CDR1 GTSNPN, CDR2 SVGIG (reference sequence). The CDR3 region has the DNA TGTGCCTGGAGTGAAACAGGGTTGGGAAACACCATATATTTT. Residues: CAWSETGLGNTIYF.

The V call is TRBV11-2, the J call TRBJ2-7; no clear D. This CDR3 comprises 12 residues. The ends were cut back, 10 bases at V and 0 bases at J, with 10 bases in the middle. Germline values: CDR1 SGHAT, CDR2 FQNNGV. For the CDR3, the DNA is TGTGCCAATGGCGGATCCTCCTACGAGCAGTACTTC. The encoded protein is CANGGSSYEQYF.

By sample share, this clone is medium-sized. The chain links TRBV11-2 to TRBJ2-5; D call uncertain. The CDR3 covers 13 residues. The ends were cut back, 1 base at V and 7 bases at J, with 10 bases in the middle. Germline loops: CDR1 SGHAT, CDR2 FQNNGV. CDR3 nucleotides: TGTGCCAGCAGCTTAGGGGGTGACGGGACCCAGTACTTC. Residues: CASSLGGDGTQYF.

The rearrangement joins TRBV15 to TRBJ1-6, with a possible D match to TRBD1 (5 bases). V was clipped by 8 bases and J by 8 bases, with 13 bases between them. Germline assignment: CDR1 LNHNV and CDR2 YYDKDF (reference sequence). The CDR3 is made up of 13 amino acids. The CDR3 region has the DNA TGTGCCACCTCCAGGGCGCAGGATTCACCCCTCCACTTT. This sequence encodes CATSRAQDSPLHF. Supplemented by reference TRBV15 and TRBJ1-6, the full variable domain reads DAMVIQNPRYQVTQFGKPVTLSCSQTLNHNVMYWYQQKSSQAPKLLFHYYDKDFNNEADTPDNFQSRRPNTSFCFLDIRSPGLGDTAMYLCATSRAQDSPLHFGNGTRLTVT.

This clone was found many times. A much larger clone lies a single base off, so this may be a read error. The V call is TRBV7-8, the J call TRBJ2-7, with D perhaps assigned TRBD1 or TRBD2 (6 bases each). Germline loops: CDR1 SGHVS, CDR2 FQNEAQ. CDR3 length equals 14 residues. CDR3 protein: CASSLAIQGREQCF. CDR3 bases: TGTGCCAGCAGCTTAGCGATACAGGGTCGGGAGCAGTGCTTC.

Remarks on this clone: The junction and the germline gene differ at one end; a read error may be behind it. The chain recombines TRBV19 with TRBJ1-1, with D possibly matching TRBD1 (5 bases). CDR3 size: 15 residues. Germline V lookup: CDR1 LNHDA, CDR2 SQIVND (reference sequence). The CDR3 here is CASKDSLGVGTESFF. The CDR3 DNA reads TGCGCCAGTAAAGACAGTTTGGGCGTTGGCACTGAATCTTTCTTC.